The 28 T cell receptor beta chains below come from one sample, sequenced in a study of beta chain features in type 1 diabetes. General study points: Across all four CD4+ subsets, people with type 1 diabetes showed modestly shorter TCRB CDR3s.

Antigens of these TCRs are unknown. Expressed TCRB transcripts were sequenced because the isolated RNA had all been reverse transcribed beforehand. Repertoires were generated with immunoSEQ multiplex PCR, while TCRdb's copy carries only in-frame clones and drops some. Here the sample spans about 170,000 clones, approximately 8.4% being singletons. Source material: central memory CD4+ T cells from blood. These receptors came from a man aged 18 to 35 with type 1 diabetes.

This clone was detected many times. The genes are TRBV5-1 and TRBJ2-1; possibly TRBD1 for D (5 bases). This CDR3 contains 14 residues. From germline, CDR1 is SGHRS and CDR2 YFSETQ. Trimming removed 0 bases at V and 3 bases at J, with 7 bases between. The CDR3 here is CASSLEGHYNEQFF. DNA of the CDR3: TGCGCCAGCAGCTTGGAGGGGCACTACAATGAGCAGTTCTTC.

The chain carries TRBV6-5 and TRBJ2-7; D might be TRBD1 (5 bases). V gave up 0 bases and J gave up 4 bases, with 13 bases separating them. CDR3 length: 15 amino acids. Germline lookup yields CDR1 MNHEY and CDR2 SVGAGI. CDR3 sequence reads: CASSYSGAPRYEQYF. The CDR3 nucleotides are TGTGCCAGCAGTTACTCAGGGGCTCCCCGTTACGAGCAGTACTTC.

V gene TRBV9 combines with J gene TRBJ2-1, with TRBD1 matching 7 bases. V shed 2 bases, J shed 0 bases, and the junction held 14 bases outside the gene matches. There are 19 residues in the CDR3. Germline assignment: CDR1 SGDLS and CDR2 YYNGEE. The CDR3 sequence is CASSVLAIQGRGSYNEQFF. The CDR3 DNA reads TGTGCCAGCAGCGTCCTTGCCATACAGGGGCGAGGCTCCTACAATGAGCAGTTCTTC.

This clone has only a few counts. The chain uses TRBV28 and TRBJ2-1, with TRBD2 identical over 8 bases. The CDR3 runs 16 residues. CDR1 MDHEN and CDR2 SYDVKM come from the germline V gene. Germline trimming cut 5 bases from V and 5 bases from J; bases unmatched to any gene: 11. CDR3 DNA: TGTGCCAGCAGTCCTCTGGGGGTTAGCGGGGACAATGAGCAGTTCTTC. This sequence encodes CASSPLGVSGDNEQFF.

This clone turned up a few times. The chain carries TRBV9 and TRBJ1-2; D is ambiguous. The V end lost 1 base, the J end lost 3 bases, and 7 bases lay between the germline ends. Germline CDR1 SGDLS, CDR2 YYNGEE. CDR3 length: 13 residues. In DNA form, the CDR3 reads TGTGCCAGCAGCGTACAGGTAGACTATGGCTACACCTTC. Its translation: CASSVQVDYGYTF.

CDR3 coding DNA: TGCAGCGTTGAAGGGCGCGCGGGAGGGCCTGACGGTGAGCAGTTCTTC. Protein product: CSVEGRAGGPDGEQFF. The chain is built from TRBV29-1 and TRBJ2-1; 9 bases agree with TRBD2. This CDR3 spans 16 amino acids. The V and J ends lost 1 base and 9 bases, in that order; junction bases with no gene match: 13. The germline V gene has CDR1 SQVTM and CDR2 ANQGSEA.

Comments on this clone: At the DNA level, this CDR3 is encoded by other sequences in the same sample as well. V usage is TRBV2 and J usage is TRBJ2-7, with TRBD1 matching over 7 bases. Trimming removed 8 bases from V and 7 bases from J; junction bases left unmatched: 5. This CDR3 has 11 amino acids. CDR1 and CDR2 (germline): SNHLY, FYNNEI. CDR3 protein: CASDRESEQYF. CDR3 bases: TGTGCCAGCGACAGGGAATCAGAGCAGTACTTC.

The genes are TRBV29-1 and TRBJ2-7; 10 nucleotides match TRBD2. This CDR3 is built from 16 residues. V dropped 1 base and J dropped 2; count of bases not matched to a gene: 8. Germline loops: CDR1 SQVTM, CDR2 ANQGSEA. The CDR3 is CSVEASGSGGTYEQYF. CDR3 in DNA: TGCAGCGTTGAAGCTTCGGGTAGCGGGGGGACCTACGAGCAGTACTTC.

This clone was observed a handful of times. The gene calls are TRBV12-2 and TRBJ2-6; no DNA check was done on the table's D call, TRBD1. TRBV12-2 is designated a pseudogene. There are 16 residues in the CDR3. CDR3 amino acids: CASRFSRGHGANVLTF. For the CDR3, the DNA is TGTGCAAGTCGCTTCTCCAGGGGGCATGGGGCCAACGTCCTGACTTTC.

The chain is built from TRBV10-2 and TRBJ2-1; TRBD1 matches at 7 bases. J gave up 7 bases and V 6 bases, and 6 bases lay outside the gene matches. Germline assignment: CDR1 WSHSY and CDR2 SAAADI. The CDR3 length is 13 residues. The CDR3 region is CASSAQGENEQFF. The CDR3 DNA sequence: TGCGCCAGCAGCGCCCAGGGGGAAAATGAGCAGTTCTTC.

This clone was seen more than once but under ten times. This rearrangement joins TRBV4-3 to TRBJ2-2; D gene ambiguous. V was shortened by 3 bases and J by 9 bases, with 14 bases between the two germline ends. Germline loops: CDR1 LGHNA, CDR2 YSLEER. The CDR3 is made up of 14 amino acids. The chain's CDR3 is CASSQILRSRELFF. CDR3 DNA sequence: TGCGCCAGCAGCCAGATCCTCCGGTCCAGGGAGCTGTTTTTT.

This clone has only a few counts. This chain links TRBV5-4 with TRBJ2-7, with TRBD2 as a possible D gene (5 bases). The CDR3 extends over 14 amino acids. V was pared by 3 bases and J by 3 bases, with 13 bases between. Germline V CDR1 and CDR2: SGHNT, YYREEE (reference sequence). CDR3 DNA sequence: TGTGCCAGCAGCTCCTCAACACTAGGCTACGAGCAGTACTTC. It specifies CASSSSTLGYEQYF.

This clone was picked up a small number of times. The V and J genes are TRBV28 and TRBJ2-3; possibly TRBD1 for D (5 bases). Germline CDR1 reads MDHEN; CDR2 reads SYDVKM. V lost 6 bases, J lost 1 base, and 8 bases lay in between. This CDR3 has 13 residues. The CDR3 bases are TGTGCCAGCAGGTTACAGGGCACAGATACGCAGTATTTT. Amino acids: CASRLQGTDTQYF. Supplemented by reference TRBV28 and TRBJ2-3, the full variable domain reads DVKVTQSSRYLVKRTGEKVFLECVQDMDHENMFWYRQDPGLGLRLIYFSYDVKMKEKGDIPEGYSVSREKKERFSLILESASTNQTSMYLCASRLQGTDTQYFGPGTRLTVL.

This clone has just a few counts. The chain has TRBV20-1 and TRBJ1-2; D is unclear. The germline CDR1 and CDR2 sequences are DFQATT and SNEGSKA (reference sequence). CDR3 size: 11 residues. CDR3 nucleotides: TGCAGCCCCTCGGTTAACTATGGCTACACCTTC. Protein product: CSPSVNYGYTF.

This chain connects TRBV5-1 to TRBJ2-7, with a tentative D call TRBD2 (6 bases). Per the germline V gene, CDR1 is SGHRS and CDR2 is YFSETQ. V shed 4 bases and J shed 5 bases, with 19 bases lying between them. The CDR3 runs to 15 residues. CDR3 bases: TGCGCCAGCAGCACGATGCCGGGACTTGAGAACGAGCAGTACTTC. Translating it yields CASSTMPGLENEQYF.

This clone was seen only a few times. The J gene is TRBJ1-1, the V gene TRBV29-1; D is uncertain. The germline V and J ends were trimmed by 1 base and 1 base, with 7 bases remaining between them. The CDR3 runs to 13 residues. Germline lookup yields CDR1 SQVTM and CDR2 ANQGSEA. CDR3 DNA: TGCAGCGTTGAAGGTACAAGGAACACTGAAGCTTTCTTT. Its translation: CSVEGTRNTEAFF. Supplemented by reference TRBV29-1 and TRBJ1-1, the full variable domain reads SAVISQKPSRDICQRGTSLTIQCQVDSQVTMMFWYRQQPGQSLTLIATANQGSEATYESGFVIDKFPISRPNLTFSTLTVSNMSPEDSSIYLCSVEGTRNTEAFFGQGTRLTVV.

The table lists this clone with many counts. Different DNA sequences within this sample yield the same CDR3. The V call is TRBV7-9, the J call TRBJ2-1; TRBD1 might be the D (6 bases). The CDR3 length is 14 residues. The V gene lost 4 bases and the J gene lost 3 bases, with 10 bases spanning the gap. The V gene's germline CDR1 is SEHNR and CDR2 FQNEAQ (reference sequence). The CDR3 DNA sequence: TGTGCCAGCAGCTCCCGGACAGACTACAATGAGCAGTTCTTC. Protein product: CASSSRTDYNEQFF.

This clone occurred a few times. The chain recombines TRBV6-5 with TRBJ1-2, with a tentative D call TRBD1 (5 bases). V was pared by 6 bases and J by 2 bases, with 13 bases between. There are 14 residues in the CDR3. Germline-derived CDR1 and CDR2 are MNHEY and SVGAGI. CDR3 in amino acids: CASSRGGTNYGYTF. The DNA of the CDR3 is TGTGCCAGCAGCCGGGGGGGGACGAACTATGGCTACACCTTC.

The chain has TRBV2 and TRBJ2-4; D gene unclear. The CDR3 has 13 residues. The germline gives CDR1 SNHLY, CDR2 FYNNEI. Trimming cost V 5 bases and J 5 bases, with 10 bases left between them. The CDR3 DNA reads as TGTGCCAGCAGTTTGAGCACCCAAAACATTCAGTACTTC. This translates into CASSLSTQNIQYF.

This clone was observed a few times. V usage is TRBV5-4 and J usage is TRBJ1-1, with TRBD1 identical over 7 bases. CDR1 and CDR2 from the germline V gene are SGHNT and YYREEE (reference sequence). V lost 7 bases and J lost 1; bases outside the gene matches: 10. The length of the CDR3 is 15 residues. CDR3 protein: CASGRQGIGNTEAFF. CDR3 nucleotides: TGTGCCAGCGGCAGACAGGGTATAGGGAACACTGAAGCTTTCTTT.

This clone has just a few counts. The chain uses TRBV5-4 and TRBJ2-1, with D uncertain. The CDR3 consists of 12 residues. The V end lost 0 bases, the J end lost 12 bases, and 10 bases lay between the germline ends. Germline loops: CDR1 SGHNT, CDR2 YYREEE (reference sequence). The CDR3 protein is CASSLDTKVQFF. The CDR3 coding sequence is TGTGCCAGCAGCTTGGATACAAAAGTGCAGTTCTTC.

There are many counts of this clone. V is TRBV4-2 and J is TRBJ2-5; TRBD1 agrees at 7 bases. This CDR3 comprises 14 residues. CDR1 is LGHNA, CDR2 YNFKEQ, per germline. The trim removed 1 base at V and 5 bases at J, leaving 4 bases unmatched. DNA for the CDR3: TGTGCCAGCAGCCAAGTGACAGGGAAGGAGACCCAGTACTTC. This gives the protein CASSQVTGKETQYF.

The gene calls are TRBV27 and TRBJ1-2; D is ambiguous. The V end lost 6 bases, the J end lost 0 bases, and 11 bases lay between the germline ends. From germline, CDR1 is MNHEY and CDR2 SMNVEV (reference sequence). There are 14 residues in the CDR3. The CDR3 sequence is CASRTPGANYGYTF. DNA for the CDR3: TGTGCCAGCAGGACCCCCGGAGCTAACTATGGCTACACCTTC.

The chain recombines TRBV19 with TRBJ1-5; D is perhaps TRBD1 (5 bases). V shed 3 bases and J shed 2 bases, with 8 bases lying between them. Germline CDR1 reads LNHDA; CDR2 reads SQIVND (reference sequence). The CDR3 sequence is 14 residues long. This chain's CDR3 is CASSIARGNQPQHF. The CDR3 DNA is TGTGCCAGTAGTATTGCCAGGGGCAATCAGCCCCAGCATTTT.

V and J are TRBV29-1 and TRBJ1-1; D remains ambiguous. CDR3 length: 14 amino acids. V was shortened by 0 bases and J by 1 base, with 9 bases between the two germline ends. Per the germline V gene, CDR1 is SQVTM and CDR2 is ANQGSEA. CDR3 residues: CSVEEGAKNTEAFF. The DNA for the CDR3 is TGCAGCGTTGAAGAGGGAGCGAAGAACACTGAAGCTTTCTTT.

The chain couples TRBV27 to TRBJ1-6, with D unclear. V lost 0 bases and J 9 bases, leaving 12 bases between the germline ends. CDR3 length: 15 residues. Looked up from germline, CDR1 is MNHEY and CDR2 is SMNVEV (reference sequence). Here the CDR3 reads CASSLSSGRSSPLHF. In DNA form, the CDR3 reads TGTGCCAGCAGTTTATCGAGTGGGAGGAGTTCACCCCTCCACTTT.

V and J are TRBV25-1 and TRBJ1-4; TRBD1 agrees at 8 bases. The CDR3 has 18 residues. CDR1 and CDR2 from the germline V gene are MGHDK and SYGVNS. With 6 bases clipped from V and 6 bases from J, the junction kept 18 bases outside the gene matches. The CDR3 DNA sequence: TGTGCCAGCAGCCCCGTGATGGACAGGGAGGGGTCGGATGAAAAACTGTTTTTT. It is translated as CASSPVMDREGSDEKLFF.

This sequence joins TRBV10-2 and TRBJ2-3; 7 bases are a match to TRBD2. The junction had 6 bases not matched to a gene; V was cut back by 3 bases and J by 3 bases. Germline CDR1 and CDR2: WSHSY and SAAADI. CDR3 length equals 15 residues. The CDR3 DNA sequence: TGCGCCAGCAGTGATAGGGCGGGAGTTACAGATACGCAGTATTTT. As protein: CASSDRAGVTDTQYF.